The 28 T cell receptor beta chains given below trace back to one sample, sequenced in a study of control samples from healthy donors and cancer patients. Using immunoSEQ multiplex PCR, the repertoire was profiled, and TCRdb retains in-frame clones only, with some absent. In the table there are about 110,000 clones, 83% of which are singletons. Sequencing used blood. The receptors here all came from a woman aged 45-65 years in good health.

The chain recombines TRBV10-3 with TRBJ1-4; TRBD1 might be the D (5 bases). Germline V gene sequence: CDR1 ENHRY, CDR2 SYGVKD. Trimming removed 6 bases at V and 3 bases at J, with 8 bases between. This CDR3 region has 13 residues. CDR3 residues: CAIRGRANEKLFF. For the CDR3, the DNA is TGTGCCATCAGGGGGCGAGCTAATGAAAAACTGTTTTTT.

This chain links TRBV6-1 with TRBJ1-5; maybe TRBD1 (6 bases). The CDR3 length is 16 residues. V was cut by 2 bases and J by 5 bases, with 16 bases left in between. From germline, CDR1 is MNHNS and CDR2 SASEGT. CDR3 bases: TGTGCCAGCAGTGAAAGAGATGAGTGGGGGCATCAGCCCCAGCATTTT. Residues: CASSERDEWGHQPQHF.

This clone was seen just once. The chain uses TRBV3-1 (or the pseudogene TRBV3-2) and TRBJ2-1; 8 bases are shared with TRBD2. Germline assignment: CDR1 LGHDT and CDR2 YNNKEL (reference sequence). The trim removed 2 bases at V and 4 bases at J, leaving 1 base unmatched. This CDR3 is 14 amino acids long. CDR3 region: CASSQTSGYNEQFF. The DNA of the CDR3 is TGTGCCAGCAGCCAAACTAGCGGTTACAATGAGCAGTTCTTC.

The V call is TRBV5-6, the J call TRBJ2-2; 8 nucleotides line up with TRBD1. Germline-derived CDR1 and CDR2 are SGHDT and YYEEEE. The V gene end was trimmed by 4 bases and the J gene end by 4 bases; junction bases not matched to a gene: 6. The CDR3 loop spans 15 amino acids. DNA of the CDR3: TGTGCCAGCAGCACCCGACAGGGGTCCACCGGGGAGCTGTTTTTT. Its protein is CASSTRQGSTGELFF.

V and J are TRBV3-1 (or the pseudogene TRBV3-2) and TRBJ2-3; TRBD2 matches 7 bases. Germline CDR1 LGHDT, CDR2 YNNKEL (reference sequence). The CDR3 length is 16 residues. The junction had 9 bases not matched to a gene; V was cut back by 2 bases and J by 4 bases. The CDR3 loop reads CASSQRLAVKADTQYF. The CDR3 DNA is TGTGCCAGCAGCCAACGACTAGCAGTGAAAGCAGATACGCAGTATTTT.

The chain joins TRBV19 to TRBJ1-5, with D possibly TRBD1 on 6 matching bases. V lost 0 bases and J lost 7, with 13 bases in between. Germline V lookup: CDR1 LNHDA, CDR2 SQIVND (reference sequence). The CDR3 sequence is 15 residues long. CDR3 in DNA: TGTGCCAGTAGTATAGATCGAGGGGGAGGACAGCCCCAGCATTTT. Encoded protein: CASSIDRGGGQPQHF.

This clone has ten or more counts. The rearrangement uses TRBV6-1 and TRBJ1-6; 8 positions match TRBD1. Germline V gene lookup returns CDR1 MNHNS and CDR2 SASEGT. V lost 1 base, J lost 9 bases, and 5 bases stayed unmatched. The CDR3 contains 15 residues. This chain's CDR3 is CASSEDQGAGSPLHF. As DNA, the CDR3 is TGTGCCAGCAGTGAAGATCAGGGGGCTGGTTCACCCCTCCACTTT.

To note about this clone: At one end the junction does not follow the germline gene, possibly because of a read error. CDR3: CASTEGQRNTIYF. Here the CDR3 DNA reads TGCGCCAGCACTGAGGGTCAGCGAAACACCATATATTTT. The chain joins TRBV10-1 to TRBJ1-3; D uncertain. The CDR3 has 13 amino acids. The germline V gene encodes CDR1 WNHNN and CDR2 SYGVQD (reference sequence).

This clone was found once. The CDR3: CASRGRGQETQYF. The CDR3 bases are TGTGCCAGCCGCGGGCGGGGCCAAGAGACCCAGTACTTC. The rearrangement joins TRBV11-2 to TRBJ2-5, with D possibly matching TRBD2 (6 bases). The CDR3 sequence is 13 residues long. CDR1 SGHAT and CDR2 FQNNGV come from the germline V gene. V was clipped by 8 bases and J by 1 base, with 11 bases between them.

The chain links TRBV15 to TRBJ1-6; D gene unclear. The CDR3 sequence is 15 residues long. Germline values: CDR1 LNHNV, CDR2 YYDKDF (reference sequence). The ends were cut back, 5 bases at V and 1 base at J, with 9 bases in the middle. The CDR3 spells CATSGGVSYNSPLHF. The CDR3 DNA reads as TGTGCCACCAGCGGCGGGGTTTCCTATAATTCACCCCTCCACTTT.

The chain couples TRBV7-2 to TRBJ1-1; TRBD1 matches at 8 bases. Germline values: CDR1 SGHTA, CDR2 FQGNSA. CDR3 length: 16 amino acids. V gave up 5 bases and J gave up 4 bases; unmatched junction bases: 12. CDR3 region: CASSPPSGGFFTEAFF. The CDR3 DNA is TGTGCCAGCAGCCCCCCGTCAGGGGGCTTCTTCACTGAAGCTTTCTTT.

CDR3 region: CASSGISGTGDTQYF. CDR3 sequence (DNA): TGTGCCAGCTCAGGCATCTCCGGGACAGGGGATACGCAGTATTTT. The V gene is TRBV18, the J gene TRBJ2-3; 9 bases agree with TRBD1. V shed 5 bases and J 6 bases; nucleotides not matched to a gene: 9. The germline V gene has CDR1 KGHSH and CDR2 LQKENI. This CDR3 spans 15 amino acids.

The CDR3 protein is CAPSQSPGGGSYNEQFF. CDR3 DNA: TGCGCCCCCAGTCAATCACCCGGGGGGGGGTCCTACAATGAGCAGTTCTTC. The V call is TRBV23-1, the J call TRBJ2-1; 8 positions agree with TRBD2. TRBV23-1 is filed as an ORF, its function uncertain. The CDR3 contains 17 residues. The ends lost 11 bases at V and 1 base at J; junction bases unmatched: 16.

This clone was detected only once. The gene calls are TRBV7-3 and TRBJ2-2, with D perhaps matching TRBD1 (5 bases). The CDR3 spans 16 residues. V lost 5 bases and J 0 bases, leaving 13 bases between the germline ends. Germline V gives CDR1 SGHTA, CDR2 FQGTGA. CDR3 region: CASSPYQGPNTGELFF. The CDR3 DNA sequence: TGTGCCAGCAGCCCATACCAGGGTCCGAACACCGGGGAGCTGTTTTTT.

Comment on this clone: In the same sample, other DNA sequences code for this CDR3. The chain couples TRBV6-2 or TRBV6-3 to TRBJ2-1; 11 bases align to TRBD1. Germline lookup yields CDR1 MNHEY and CDR2 SVGEGT. CDR3 size: 18 residues. V dropped 2 bases and J dropped 8; count of bases not matched to a gene: 14. DNA for the CDR3: TGTGCCAGCAGTTACGGGGGGACAGGGGGGGGTGTGGCTCATGAGCAGTTCTTC. Protein sequence: CASSYGGTGGGVAHEQFF.

The chain employs TRBV6-5 and TRBJ1-4, with 8 bases that match TRBD1. Unmatched junction bases numbered 8, after V lost 10 bases and J lost 7 bases. CDR3 length: 13 residues. CDR1 MNHEY and CDR2 SVGAGI come from the germline V gene. Written as DNA, the CDR3 is TGTGCCATCCAGACAGGGGTGCCTGAAAAACTGTTTTTT. Protein product: CAIQTGVPEKLFF.

This clone was seen a handful of times. This sequence joins TRBV6-2 or TRBV6-3 and TRBJ1-5, with 8 bases that match TRBD1. Per the germline V gene, CDR1 is MNHEY and CDR2 is SVGEGT. The CDR3 is made up of 15 amino acids. V lost 5 bases to trimming and J lost 4 bases; unmatched junction nucleotides: 7. Here the CDR3 DNA reads TGTGCCAGCAGTGGAACAGGGGGGAAGAATCAGCCCCAGCATTTT. It codes for CASSGTGGKNQPQHF.

The gene calls are TRBV30 and TRBJ2-3, with a tentative D call TRBD1 (6 bases). V shed 7 bases and J shed 0 bases, with 17 bases lying between them. The CDR3 contains 15 residues. Germline-derived CDR1 and CDR2 are GTSNPN and SVGIG (reference sequence). The chain's CDR3 is CAYSWAGDSTDTQYF. The CDR3 DNA is TGTGCCTATTCGTGGGCAGGGGATAGCACAGATACGCAGTATTTT. Based on the CDR3 plus reference TRBV30 and TRBJ2-3, the full variable domain is SQTIHQWPATLVQPVGSPLSLECTVEGTSNPNLYWYRQAAGRGLQLLFYSVGIGQISSEVPQNLSASRPQDRQFILSSKKLLLSDSGFYLCAYSWAGDSTDTQYFGPGTRLTVL.

J is TRBJ2-1 and V is TRBV5-1; D remains ambiguous. The ends were cut back, 0 bases at V and 2 bases at J, with 12 bases in the middle. The germline CDR1 and CDR2 sequences are SGHRS and YFSETQ. The CDR3 spans 16 residues. This CDR3 is CASSLGAAPPYNEQFF. DNA for the CDR3: TGCGCCAGCAGCTTGGGGGCGGCACCTCCCTACAATGAGCAGTTCTTC.

This chain connects TRBV27 to TRBJ1-6; no definite D call. The CDR3 has 15 amino acids. Germline CDR1 and CDR2: MNHEY and SMNVEV (reference sequence). V was cut by 7 bases and J by 7 bases, with 17 bases left in between. CDR3 bases: TGTGCCAGCAATATAAATATACTAGCGAATTCACCCCTCCACTTT. Translating gives CASNINILANSPLHF.

This clone was counted once. This chain connects TRBV6-2 or TRBV6-3 to TRBJ2-7, with D hard to call. Trimming removed 2 bases from V and 3 bases from J, with 11 bases in between. Per germline, CDR1 MNHEY and CDR2 SVGEGT. The CDR3 runs to 14 residues. The CDR3 DNA sequence: TGTGCCAGCAGTTACGTCGGAGAGAGCTACGAGCAGTACTTC. Its translation is CASSYVGESYEQYF.

This chain uses TRBV6-2 or TRBV6-3 with TRBJ1-2; 7 bases are shared with TRBD1. This CDR3 has 14 amino acids. From germline, CDR1 is MNHEY and CDR2 SVGEGT. Trimming took 6 bases from V and 2 from J; bases not matched to a gene: 6. CDR3 nucleotide sequence: TGTGCCAGCAGCCCGCCAGGGGGAAACTATGGCTACACCTTC. It specifies CASSPPGGNYGYTF.

This clone was seen a few times. The chain recombines TRBV7-3 with TRBJ1-2, with TRBD1 matching over 9 bases. The CDR3 length is 14 residues. Germline values: CDR1 SGHTA, CDR2 FQGTGA. Losses at the gene ends were 5 bases for V and 7 bases for J; bases not matched to a gene: 8. CDR3 nucleotides: TGTGCCAGCAGCCCATCTCCGGGACAGGGTGGCTACACCTTC. Encoded protein: CASSPSPGQGGYTF.

The chain carries TRBV2 and TRBJ2-7; D gene uncertain. Germline CDR1 and CDR2: SNHLY and FYNNEI. Trimming took 2 bases from V and 3 from J, leaving 5 bases between them. The CDR3 loop spans 12 amino acids. The CDR3 loop is CASSESRYEQYF. The CDR3 DNA reads TGTGCCAGCAGTGAATCACGCTACGAGCAGTACTTC.

V usage is TRBV19 and J usage is TRBJ1-5; weak D call: TRBD1 (6 bases). Germline V gene sequence: CDR1 LNHDA, CDR2 SQIVND (reference sequence). V was shortened by 6 bases and J by 5 bases, with 20 bases between the two germline ends. The CDR3 runs to 16 residues. The CDR3 DNA is TGTGCCAGTAGCGGCCGGGGACAAAGGAACGATCAGCCCCAGCATTTT. As protein: CASSGRGQRNDQPQHF.

This chain links TRBV5-4 with TRBJ2-7; 10 bases agree with TRBD1. The germline gives CDR1 SGHNT, CDR2 YYREEE (reference sequence). This CDR3 contains 14 residues. V was clipped by 3 bases and J by 6 bases; unmatched bases: 6. The DNA for the CDR3 is TGTGCCAGCAGCTCGGGACAGGGGAGAGGCGAGCAGTACTTC. Protein product: CASSSGQGRGEQYF.

CDR3 amino acids: CASSQVTSGTGELFF. DNA for the CDR3: TGTGCCAGCAGCCAGGTCACTAGCGGCACCGGGGAGCTGTTTTTT. V is TRBV9 and J is TRBJ2-2, with 8 bases identical to TRBD2. J was trimmed by 4 bases and V by 4 bases; bases with no gene match: 6. This CDR3 is built from 15 residues. From germline, CDR1 is SGDLS and CDR2 YYNGEE.

The table lists this clone with a count of one. The rearrangement uses TRBV18 and TRBJ2-3, with no clear D. This CDR3 spans 14 amino acids. V was shortened by 0 bases and J by 4 bases, with 8 bases between the two germline ends. Germline loops: CDR1 KGHSH, CDR2 LQKENI. This CDR3 is CASSPPSVADTQYF. The CDR3 DNA sequence: TGTGCCAGCTCACCACCATCCGTCGCAGATACGCAGTATTTT.